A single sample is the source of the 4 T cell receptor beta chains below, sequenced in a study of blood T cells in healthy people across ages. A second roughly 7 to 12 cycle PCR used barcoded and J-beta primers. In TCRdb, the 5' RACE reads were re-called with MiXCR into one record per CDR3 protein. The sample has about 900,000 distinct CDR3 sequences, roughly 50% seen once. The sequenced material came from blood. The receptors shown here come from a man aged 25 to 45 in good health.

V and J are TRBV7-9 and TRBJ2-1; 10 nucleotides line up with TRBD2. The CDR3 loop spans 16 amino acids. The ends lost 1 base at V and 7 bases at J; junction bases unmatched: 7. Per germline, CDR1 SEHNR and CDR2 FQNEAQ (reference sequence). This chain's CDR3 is CASSLGSSGSLNEQFF. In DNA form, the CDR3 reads TGTGCCAGCAGCTTAGGTTCTAGCGGGAGTCTAAATGAGCAGTTCTTC.

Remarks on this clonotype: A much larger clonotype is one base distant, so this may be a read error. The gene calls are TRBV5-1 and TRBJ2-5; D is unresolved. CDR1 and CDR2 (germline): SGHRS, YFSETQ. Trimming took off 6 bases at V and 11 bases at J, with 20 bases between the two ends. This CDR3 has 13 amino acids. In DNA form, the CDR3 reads TGCGCCAGCACCGCGGCCCGGATCAATGAGCAGTACTTC. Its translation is CASTAARINEQYF.

The CDR3 nucleotides read TGTGCCATCAGGACAGGGGTGAGCTCTGGGGCCAACGTCCTGACTTTC. This translates into CAIRTGVSSGANVLTF. The chain has TRBV10-3 and TRBJ2-6; 8 nucleotides agree with TRBD1. V was clipped by 6 bases and J by 0 bases; unmatched bases: 4. The CDR3 has 16 residues. The germline V gene encodes CDR1 ENHRY and CDR2 SYGVKD.

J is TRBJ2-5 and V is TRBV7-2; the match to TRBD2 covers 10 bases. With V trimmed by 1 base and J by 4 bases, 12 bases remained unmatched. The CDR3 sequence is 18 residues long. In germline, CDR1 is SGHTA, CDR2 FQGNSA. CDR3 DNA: TGTGCCAGCAGCTTAGGTGCGGCTAGCGGGGGTTTCGGAGAGACCCAGTACTTC. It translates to CASSLGAASGGFGETQYF. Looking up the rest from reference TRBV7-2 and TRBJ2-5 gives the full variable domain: GAGVSQSPSNKVTEKGKDVELRCDPISGHTALYWYRQSLGQGLEFLIYFQGNSAPDKSGLPSDRFSAERTGGSVSTLTIQRTQQEDSAVYLCASSLGAASGGFGETQYFGPGTRLLVL.